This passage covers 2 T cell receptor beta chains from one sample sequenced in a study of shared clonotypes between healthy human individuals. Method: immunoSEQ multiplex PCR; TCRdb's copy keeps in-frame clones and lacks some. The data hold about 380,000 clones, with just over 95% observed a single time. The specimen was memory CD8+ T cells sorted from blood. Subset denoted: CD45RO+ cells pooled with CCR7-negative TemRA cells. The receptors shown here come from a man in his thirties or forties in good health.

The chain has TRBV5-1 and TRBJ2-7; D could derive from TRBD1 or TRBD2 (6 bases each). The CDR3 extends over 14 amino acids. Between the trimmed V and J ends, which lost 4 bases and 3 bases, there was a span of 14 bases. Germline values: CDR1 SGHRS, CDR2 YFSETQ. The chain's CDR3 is CASSPRGLVYEQYF. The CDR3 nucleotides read TGCGCCAGCAGCCCTCGGGGGCTAGTCTACGAGCAGTACTTC.

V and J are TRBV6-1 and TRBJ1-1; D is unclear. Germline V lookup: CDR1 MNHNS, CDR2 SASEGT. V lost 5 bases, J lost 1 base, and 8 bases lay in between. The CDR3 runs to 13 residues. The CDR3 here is CASSIRGNTEAFF. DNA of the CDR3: TGTGCCAGCAGTATTAGAGGGAACACTGAAGCTTTCTTT.